This TCR beta chain derives from a study of Ad26.COV2.S vaccination and SARS-CoV-2 variants. The CDR3 spans 16 residues. V lost 5 bases and J 0 bases, leaving 14 bases between the germline ends. The repertoire was sequenced with immunoSEQ multiplex PCR; TCRdb's copy has only in-frame clones and lacks some. Of about 350,000 clones in the sample, around 89% were seen once. The sample's treatment: 19 received Ad26.COV2.S at low or high dose, single or two shots; roughly 5 received placebo; per-sample allocation not given. Following the first vaccine or placebo injection, samples were taken on day 63. Concerning this clone itself: Its antigen is currently unknown.

Study results and caveats: It was vaccine recipients, not placebo recipients, who had the higher spike-specific TCR breadth.

The sample consisted of peripheral blood, taken in a trial of Ad26.COV2.S vaccine versus placebo. V gene TRBV5-3 combines with J gene TRBJ2-2; a possible D gene is TRBD1 (6 bases). TRBV5-3 belongs to the ORF category, with a function that is uncertain. The clonotype originates from a person between 18 and 65 years old who received the Ad26.COV2.S COVID-19 vaccine or a placebo. The CDR3 bases are TGTGCCAGAAGACTTTCCGGGACATCGAACACCGGGGAGCTGTTTTTT. Translation: CARRLSGTSNTGELFF.